This is a list of T cell receptor beta chains from one sample in a study of post-analysis software for immune sequencing data. TCRdb redid the calling of the PCR reads with MiXCR, one entry per CDR3 protein. The sample lists a few hundred thousand distinct CDR3 sequences; roughly 30% were seen once. The sequenced material came from blood. These receptors came from a girl between 5 and 17 years old with multiple sclerosis. The CDR3 runs from the conserved cysteine through the conserved F or W. D genes are given only for firm matches. Only some rows state a clone size, as once, few, many or a class for expanded clones.

J	size	D	V	DNA	CDR3
TRBJ2-2	NA	TRBD2	TRBV7-3	TGTGCCAGCAGCCGGGGGGGCGGCGGGGAGCTGTTTTTT	CASSRGGGGELFF
TRBJ2-7	few	TRBD1	TRBV6-5	TGTGCCAGCAGATACGGGACAGGGGGCGAGCAGTACTTC	CASRYGTGGEQYF
TRBJ2-2	NA	NA	TRBV20-1	TGCAGTGCTAGGAGAGGGGCCCTAGGGACCGGGGAGCTGTTTTTT	CSARRGALGTGELFF
TRBJ1-5	NA	TRBD1	TRBV24-1	TGTGCCACCAGTGAATCCGACAGGGCCGGCAATCAGCCCCAGCATTTT	CATSESDRAGNQPQHF
TRBJ2-7	few	NA	TRBV15	TGTGCCACCAGCAGAGATCCTGCTGCCTACGAGCAGTACTTC	CATSRDPAAYEQYF
TRBJ2-5	NA	TRBD2	TRBV19	TGTGCCAGTAGTATATTCTCCGGACTAGCGGGCCCCACAACCCAGTACTTC	CASSIFSGLAGPTTQYF
TRBJ2-5	NA	NA	TRBV12-3/TRBV12-4	TGTGCCAGCAGTTTTATAGGGGAAGAGACCCAGTACTTC	CASSFIGEETQYF
TRBJ2-3	few	NA	TRBV12-3/TRBV12-4	TGTGCCAGCGTACGTGGGGGCTTGAGCACAGATACGCAGTATTTT	CASVRGGLSTDTQYF
TRBJ1-5	NA	NA	TRBV5-6	TGTGCCGGCAGCTTGGGAGGGAATCAGCCCCAGCATTTT	CAGSLGGNQPQHF
TRBJ2-7	NA	NA	TRBV7-2	TGTGCCAGCAGCTCCGGGACTGGGATGAGGGAGCAGTACTTC	CASSSGTGMREQYF
TRBJ1-1	NA	NA	TRBV18	TGTGCCAGCTCACCCTTCCCAGGGGACCCTATGAACACTGAAGCTTTCTTT	CASSPFPGDPMNTEAFF
TRBJ2-3	NA	NA	TRBV7-2	TGTGCCAGCAGCTTCACAGGACAAAGCACAGATACGCAGTATTTT	CASSFTGQSTDTQYF
TRBJ2-1	NA	NA	TRBV21-1	TGTGCCAGCAGCAACTGTAGTGAGCAGTTCTTC	CASSNCSEQFF
TRBJ1-1	NA	NA	TRBV3-1	TGTGCCAGCAGCCCGAAGAGGGGCTTCCTTAACACTGAAGCTTTCTTT	CASSPKRGFLNTEAFF
TRBJ1-1	once	NA	TRBV6-5	TGTGCCAGCAGCCAAACAGGGTCCATTAACACTGAAGCTTTCTTT	CASSQTGSINTEAFF
TRBJ2-5	NA	NA	TRBV7-9	TGTGCCAGCAGCCCTACTACCGCAGGCCTAAACAATGAGCAGTACTTC	CASSPTTAGLNNEQYF
TRBJ2-5	NA	NA	TRBV20-1	TGCAGTGCAGTTCGACATGCTCGGGGAGAGACCCAGTACTTC	CSAVRHARGETQYF
TRBJ1-1	NA	TRBD1	TRBV5-1	TGCGCCAGCAGACAGGGGGCGCTGAACACTGAAGCTTTCTTT	CASRQGALNTEAFF
TRBJ2-3	NA	TRBD1	TRBV6-5	TGTGCCAGCAGTTATTCGATGGGAACAGGGGAAACAGATACGCAGTATTTT	CASSYSMGTGETDTQYF
TRBJ2-2	NA	TRBD2	TRBV5-6	TGTGCCAGCAGCTTGGGGACTAGCGCCGGGGAGCTGTTTTTT	CASSLGTSAGELFF
TRBJ1-5	few	TRBD1	TRBV27	TGTGCCAGCAGTTCGACAGGGGCGAGCAATCAGCCCCAGCATTTT	CASSSTGASNQPQHF
TRBJ2-7	few	NA	TRBV7-9	TGTGCCAGCAGCTTAGGGATCCACGAGCAGTACTTC	CASSLGIHEQYF
TRBJ1-1	NA	NA	TRBV7-3	TGTGCCAGCAGCTCGGATCCGGGGACTGAAGCTTTCTTT	CASSSDPGTEAFF
TRBJ2-1	NA	TRBD2	TRBV29-1	TGCAGCGTTGCCCTGACTAGCGGGGGGTACAATGAGCAGTTCTTC	CSVALTSGGYNEQFF
TRBJ2-7	few	NA	TRBV20-1	TGCAGTGCTAGCGGGGGAAGCTCCTACGAGCAGTACTTC	CSASGGSSYEQYF
TRBJ2-7	many	NA	TRBV7-6	TGTGCCAGCAGCTTAGGTACGGCGAGCTCCTACGAGCAGTACTTC	CASSLGTASSYEQYF
TRBJ1-2	NA	TRBD1	TRBV7-2	TGTGCCAGCAGCTTAGCGCGGACAGGGGACCCTAACTATGGCTACACCTTC	CASSLARTGDPNYGYTF
TRBJ2-6	NA	TRBD1	TRBV29-1	TGCAGCGTTGAGGGGACAGGGGACTCTGGGGCCAACGTCCTGACTTTC	CSVEGTGDSGANVLTF
TRBJ1-1	NA	NA	TRBV6-2/TRBV6-3	TGTGCCAGCCACAGACTCGATGGTGAAGCTTTCTTT	CASHRLDGEAFF
TRBJ1-4	NA	TRBD1	TRBV4-3	TGCGCCAGCAGCCCCGGGACAGACCTTGCAACTAATGAAAAACTGTTTTTT	CASSPGTDLATNEKLFF
TRBJ2-1	few	TRBD2	TRBV6-2/TRBV6-3	TGTGCCATCCGGGGAGGGGACTTCCGCTCCTACAATGAGCAGTTCTTC	CAIRGGDFRSYNEQFF
TRBJ2-6	NA	NA	TRBV3-1	TGTGCCAGCAGCCATACCGTCCTCTCTGGGGCCAACGTCCTGACTTTC	CASSHTVLSGANVLTF
TRBJ2-7	NA	NA	TRBV20-1	TGCAGTGCTAGAGATCGACTTTCCTACGAGCAGTACTTC	CSARDRLSYEQYF
TRBJ2-6	NA	NA	TRBV27	TGTGCCAGCAGTGAACGGGGAAGCTCTGGGGCCAACGTCCTGACTTTC	CASSERGSSGANVLTF
TRBJ1-2	NA	NA	TRBV7-9	TGTGCCAGCAACTTAGCAGTTGACGGCAACTATGGCTACACCTTC	CASNLAVDGNYGYTF
TRBJ1-1	few	NA	TRBV12-3/TRBV12-4	TGTGCCAGCAGTCTTATAAAGGGGGGAAGGACTGAAGCTTTCTTT	CASSLIKGGRTEAFF
TRBJ2-1	NA	NA	TRBV28	TGTGCCACCACCGTGGGGTTCTACGATGAGCAGTTCTTC	CATTVGFYDEQFF
TRBJ1-1	NA	NA	TRBV6-1	TGTGCCAGCAGTGAGCCGGGAAGTGGCACTGAAGCTTTCTTT	CASSEPGSGTEAFF
TRBJ2-3	NA	TRBD2	TRBV20-1	TGCAGTGCTGCATTCAGCGGGAGAACAGATACGCAATATTTT	CSAAFSGRTDTQYF
TRBJ2-3	few	TRBD1	TRBV12-3/TRBV12-4	TGTGCCAGCAGTCGCCTACAGGGGAGCACAGATACGCAGTATTTT	CASSRLQGSTDTQYF
TRBJ2-7	NA	NA	TRBV29-1	TGCAGCGTCCAAATACCAACAGGAAACTACGAGCAGTACTTC	CSVQIPTGNYEQYF
TRBJ2-2	NA	NA	TRBV6-2/TRBV6-3	TGTGCCAGCAAAGTAACAGCCGCCGGGGAGCTGTTTTTT	CASKVTAAGELFF
TRBJ2-3	NA	TRBD2	TRBV9	TGTGCCAGCAGCGTAAAAGGAGCGGGGGCGTTCACAGATACGCAGTATTTT	CASSVKGAGAFTDTQYF
TRBJ2-2	NA	NA	TRBV12-3/TRBV12-4	TGTGCCAGCAGTTTATACAGGGTTCCCGGGGAGCTGTTTTTT	CASSLYRVPGELFF
TRBJ2-1	few	NA	TRBV11-2	TGTGCCAGCAGTTCAGCAGAGGAGAGCTCCTACAATGAGCAGTTCTTC	CASSSAEESSYNEQFF